This T cell receptor (beta chain) appears in the sequencing data of a study of blood T cell repertoires in COVID-19. This clone appeared a single time. Using immunoSEQ multiplex PCR, the repertoire was profiled, and TCRdb retains in-frame clones only, with some absent. The sample has 490,000 or so clones, approximately 91% seen once; the top ten hold more than 7.5%. This TCR was sampled from an older woman who had recovered from COVID-19. Sequences were obtained from PBMCs or T cells enriched from blood (not recorded which).

CDR3 sequence (DNA): TGCAGCGTTGAGGAGCGGGGCACAGATACGCAGTATTTT. This codes for CSVEERGTDTQYF. The genes are TRBV29-1 and TRBJ2-3; weak D call: TRBD2 (6 bases). The CDR3 is 13 residues long. Germline CDR1 reads SQVTM; CDR2 reads ANQGSEA. The germline V and J ends were trimmed by 3 bases and 1 base, with 8 bases remaining between them.